This T cell receptor (beta chain) was found in a study of blood T cell repertoires in COVID-19. The CDR3 is 11 residues long. Germline CDR1 reads LNHDA; CDR2 reads SQIVND (reference sequence). Trimming removed 5 bases from V and 4 bases from J, with 5 bases in between. The assay was immunoSEQ multiplex PCR, and TCRdb's table has in-frame clones only and misses some. The table includes a few hundred thousand clones, about 83% detected once. The genes are TRBV19 and TRBJ1-2; D is unresolved. Sequencing was done on a sample of peripheral blood. The sequence was collected from a man at least 80 years old with acute or convalescent COVID-19. CDR3 DNA sequence: TGTGCCAGTAGTCTCAGCTATGGCTACACCTTC. This gives the protein CASSLSYGYTF.